The rows below give T cell receptor beta chains drawn from one sample of a study of PD-1 blockade in classical Hodgkin lymphoma. Sequencing was performed with immunoSEQ multiplex PCR; in TCRdb, only in-frame clones are kept and a portion is missing. This table holds about 110,000 clones, 80% to 90% found once. Sample: peripheral blood mononuclear cells (PBMCs), taken before the second cycle of nivolumab. The receptor source for this set is a human donor with classical Hodgkin lymphoma. Both conserved end residues are trimmed from each CDR3. Not all rows give a size; the values are once, few, many and, for expanded clones, a class.

j_call | v_call | clone_size | cdr3_aa
TRBJ1-3 | TRBV7-2 | - | ASSSKGVGSGNTIY
TRBJ2-1 | TRBV28 | - | ASSPPLSYNEQF
TRBJ1-6 | TRBV19 | once | ASRTGTGFGASPLH
TRBJ1-2 | TRBV9 | - | ASSVGIRGYT
TRBJ1-6 | TRBV27 | - | ASSLLVGQGPPTEGSPLH
TRBJ1-4 | TRBV7-9 | - | ASRTVGNPNEKLF
TRBJ2-3 | TRBV7-2 | - | ASSLGLAGGLTDTQY
TRBJ2-1 | TRBV5-1 | - | ASSGTSGSYNEQF
TRBJ1-2 | TRBV30 | - | AWGRDGANYGYT
TRBJ2-7 | TRBV6-5 | once | ASTAGAYSSYEQY
TRBJ1-1 | TRBV4-1 | - | ASSLVGLNTEAF
TRBJ2-1 | TRBV5-1 | once | ASSAVVTESSYNEQF
TRBJ2-7 | TRBV2 | - | ASIVFHRTYEQY
TRBJ2-2 | TRBV14 | - | ASSGRTSGRIHGELF
TRBJ1-1 | TRBV11-1 | - | ASSLTGVTEAF
TRBJ2-4 | TRBV19 | - | ASSMGRGRSKNIQY
TRBJ2-3 | TRBV4-3 | - | ASSQDLARGETLDTQY
TRBJ1-2 | TRBV12-5 | - | ASGGGTEYGYT
TRBJ2-3 | TRBV9 | - | ASTKDIGDRATDTQY
TRBJ2-7 | TRBV5-5 | - | ASRWLAGINRYEQY